The clone carrying this TCR beta chain was observed at least ten times. Germline V gene data show CDR1 as MNHEY and CDR2 as SVGAGI. Trimming shortened V by 4 bases and J by 0 bases, and 1 base separated the two germline ends. CDR3 length: 13 residues. This record belongs to a study of CD8 T cells in ankylosing spondylitis. From the 5' RACE reads, TCRdb called clonotypes with MiXCR, one entry per CDR3 protein. The sample includes 200,000 to 300,000 distinct CDR3 sequences, roughly 10% of them seen just once. Specimen: blood, either unsorted or a sorted T cell fraction (not recorded which). This sequence joins TRBV6-5 and TRBJ2-6; D remains ambiguous. This clonotype was obtained from a male donor with ankylosing spondylitis or in good health (not recorded which). For the CDR3, the DNA is TGTGCCAGCAGTTTCTCTGGGGCCAACGTCCTGACTTTC. Its translation is CASSFSGANVLTF.